This section outlines one T cell receptor beta chain sequence together with its context. Libraries were prepared by immunoSEQ multiplex PCR; TCRdb keeps only in-frame clonotypes and omits some of them. The data contain some 2,000,000 clones, 85% to 95% of them singletons. This sample stems from a study of shared clonotypes between healthy human individuals. Trimming cost V 5 bases and J 4 bases; bases outside gene matches: 4. This CDR3 is 14 amino acids long. Germline V CDR1 and CDR2: SGHAT, FQNNGV. The sequenced sample was naive CD4+ T cells sorted from blood. Subset described: CD45RA+ positively selected. The V call is TRBV11-2, the J call TRBJ2-5, with 10 positions matching TRBD1. The sequence came from a man younger than 35 in good health. The DNA of the CDR3 is TGTGCCAGCAGCCGGGACAGGGGCCGAGAGACCCAGTACTTC. Translating gives CASSRDRGRETQYF. The full variable domain, with the rest looked up from reference TRBV11-2 and TRBJ2-5, is EAGVAQSPRYKIIEKRQSVAFWCNPISGHATLYWYQQILGQGPKLLIQFQNNGVVDDSQLPKDRFSAERLKGVDSTLKIQPAKLEDSAVYLCASSRDRGRETQYFGPGTRLLVL.